These T cell receptor beta chains were read from a single sample in a study of shared clonotypes between healthy human individuals. TCRdb's copy holds only in-frame clones and misses some; the assay was immunoSEQ multiplex PCR. The data hold around 2.3 million clones, with around 95% observed a single time. Sample: naive CD4+ T cells sorted from blood. These receptors were taken from a man between 18 and 29 years old in good health. The CDR3 runs from the conserved cysteine through the conserved F or W. The D gene is left open where the match is weak. For some rows the clone size is stated as once, few or many, or as a class when expanded; others skip it.

DNA: TGTGCCAGCAGTCGACAGGGGGCCCGCTACGAGCAGTACTTC
CDR3: CASSRQGARYEQYF
V: TRBV2
length: 14
D: TRBD1
size: -
J: TRBJ2-7

DNA: TGTGCCAGCAGTTTATCGACAGGGACAGGGCTAGGCGAGCAGTACTTC
CDR3: CASSLSTGTGLGEQYF
V: TRBV27
length: 16
D: TRBD1
size: -
J: TRBJ2-7

DNA: TGCAGCGTTGAATCAATGGCAGGGCATGGCTACACCTTC
CDR3: CSVESMAGHGYTF
V: TRBV29-1
length: 13
D: -
size: -
J: TRBJ1-2

DNA: TGCGCCAGCAGCTTGTCTAGCGGGGGGCCTCAAACCGGGGAGCTGTTTTTT
CDR3: CASSLSSGGPQTGELFF
V: TRBV5-1
length: 17
D: TRBD2
size: once
J: TRBJ2-2

DNA: TGCGCCAGCAGCCTCCAGGGGGCGAGGGAGACCCAGTACTTC
CDR3: CASSLQGARETQYF
V: TRBV10-2
length: 14
D: TRBD1
size: -
J: TRBJ2-5

DNA: TGTGCCAGCAGCTATACGGGGGTGGGCGAGCAGTACTTC
CDR3: CASSYTGVGEQYF
V: TRBV7-9
length: 13
D: -
size: -
J: TRBJ2-7

DNA: TGCGCCAGCAGCTTGGATCAGCTGCGGGACAAAAACATTCAGTACTTC
CDR3: CASSLDQLRDKNIQYF
V: TRBV5-1
length: 16
D: -
size: -
J: TRBJ2-4

DNA: TGTGCCAGCAGAAAGGGACTAGAGCAGTTCTTC
CDR3: CASRKGLEQFF
V: TRBV6-1
length: 11
D: TRBD2
size: -
J: TRBJ2-1

DNA: TGTGCCTGGAACGACCTGGACGAAAAACTGTTTTTT
CDR3: CAWNDLDEKLFF
V: TRBV30
length: 12
D: -
size: -
J: TRBJ1-4

DNA: TGTGCCAGCAGTGACCAAGAGGCAGGCCTACCGAACACTGAAGCTTTCTTT
CDR3: CASSDQEAGLPNTEAFF
V: TRBV6-1
length: 17
D: -
size: -
J: TRBJ1-1

DNA: TGTGCTAGCAGCTTAGAGCAGGGCTCAGATACGCAGTATTTT
CDR3: CASSLEQGSDTQYF
V: TRBV7-7
length: 14
D: -
size: -
J: TRBJ2-3

DNA: TGTGCCAGTAGTCGACAGGGTCGGTGGGAGACCCAGTACTTC
CDR3: CASSRQGRWETQYF
V: TRBV19
length: 14
D: TRBD1
size: -
J: TRBJ2-5

DNA: TGTGCCAGCAGCTTCACGGGCAGCCTAGCCGCCTACAATGAGCAGTTCTTC
CDR3: CASSFTGSLAAYNEQFF
V: TRBV5-6
length: 17
D: -
size: -
J: TRBJ2-1

DNA: TGTGCCAGCACTAAGACAGGAAGGGATAATCAGCCCCAGCATTTT
CDR3: CASTKTGRDNQPQHF
V: TRBV27
length: 15
D: -
size: -
J: TRBJ1-5

DNA: TGCGCCAGCAGCCCTGCTACCTCTGGGGCCAACGTCCTGACTTTC
CDR3: CASSPATSGANVLTF
V: TRBV5-1
length: 15
D: -
size: -
J: TRBJ2-6

DNA: TGCGCCAGCAGCTTGGGGCAGGACCTTCCCCAGCATTTT
CDR3: CASSLGQDLPQHF
V: TRBV5-1
length: 13
D: -
size: -
J: TRBJ1-5

DNA: TGTGCCAGTAGTACGTCGACAGGGGGGCACTTC
CDR3: CASSTSTGGHF
V: TRBV19
length: 11
D: TRBD1
size: -
J: TRBJ2-7

DNA: TGCGCCAGCAGTGAGCCCCGGGACTACCCCTACGAGCAGTACTTC
CDR3: CASSEPRDYPYEQYF
V: TRBV10-2
length: 15
D: TRBD2
size: -
J: TRBJ2-7

DNA: TGCGCCAGCAGCGGGCGACTAGCGGGAGGCAGCACAGATACGCAGTATTTT
CDR3: CASSGRLAGGSTDTQYF
V: TRBV5-1
length: 17
D: TRBD2
size: -
J: TRBJ2-3

DNA: TGTGCCAGCTCACCTCAGGCGAACACTGAAGCTTTCTTT
CDR3: CASSPQANTEAFF
V: TRBV18
length: 13
D: -
size: once
J: TRBJ1-1

DNA: TGCGCCAGCAGCCATGAAGGAGGAGGGGACTATGGCTACACCTTC
CDR3: CASSHEGGGDYGYTF
V: TRBV4-3
length: 15
D: -
size: -
J: TRBJ1-2

DNA: TGTGCCATCAGTGCGAGTCAGGGGTCTGGGTGGTCACCCCTCCACTTT
CDR3: CAISASQGSGWSPLHF
V: TRBV10-3
length: 16
D: -
size: -
J: TRBJ1-6

DNA: TGTGCCAGCAGCGTACAGTCCTCACCCCAATATGGCTACACCTTC
CDR3: CASSVQSSPQYGYTF
V: TRBV9
length: 15
D: -
size: -
J: TRBJ1-2

DNA: TGTGCCTGGAGTGCTCCCTGGGACAGGGCCAGTTCACCCCTCCACTTT
CDR3: CAWSAPWDRASSPLHF
V: TRBV30
length: 16
D: TRBD1
size: -
J: TRBJ1-6

DNA: TGTGCCAGCAGCTCAGTCCCGGGACTAGTGTCGAATGAGCAGTTCTTC
CDR3: CASSSVPGLVSNEQFF
V: TRBV7-2
length: 16
D: TRBD2
size: -
J: TRBJ2-1

DNA: TGCGCCAGCAGCTTCTCAGCGAGCTCCTACAATGAGCAGTTCTTC
CDR3: CASSFSASSYNEQFF
V: TRBV5-1
length: 15
D: -
size: -
J: TRBJ2-1

DNA: TGTGCCAGCAGCTTAGGCGGGGGTACCGGGGAGCTGTTTTTT
CDR3: CASSLGGGTGELFF
V: TRBV11-3
length: 14
D: TRBD2
size: -
J: TRBJ2-2

DNA: TGTGCCAGCGGGCAGGGGGCCGCAGATACGCAGTATTTT
CDR3: CASGQGAADTQYF
V: TRBV2
length: 13
D: TRBD1
size: -
J: TRBJ2-3

DNA: TGTGCCAGCAGTGAAAGGGCGGGAGGAGGGGATTGGGAGCAGTTCTTC
CDR3: CASSERAGGGDWEQFF
V: TRBV6-1
length: 16
D: TRBD2
size: -
J: TRBJ2-1

DNA: TGTGCCAGCAGAAGGGACGGCTACAATGAGCAGTTCTTC
CDR3: CASRRDGYNEQFF
V: TRBV6-5
length: 13
D: -
size: -
J: TRBJ2-1

DNA: TGCGCCAGCAGCTTGGTAGGGACAGGGGGAAATTCACCCCTCCACTTT
CDR3: CASSLVGTGGNSPLHF
V: TRBV5-1
length: 16
D: TRBD1
size: -
J: TRBJ1-6

DNA: TGTGCCAGCAGCCAAGATCGGGGTTCTGGAAACACCATATATTTT
CDR3: CASSQDRGSGNTIYF
V: TRBV4-2
length: 15
D: -
size: -
J: TRBJ1-3

DNA: TGTGCCAGCAGCCCCCCTCACTCTCGGGAGACCCAGTACTTC
CDR3: CASSPPHSRETQYF
V: TRBV7-2
length: 14
D: -
size: -
J: TRBJ2-5

DNA: TGTGCCAGCAAGACAGGGGGTACCACAGATACGCAGTATTTT
CDR3: CASKTGGTTDTQYF
V: TRBV2
length: 14
D: TRBD1
size: -
J: TRBJ2-3

DNA: TGTGCCAGCAGCTTGGGCGGTAGCGGGAGAGGGTACAATGAGCAGTTCTTC
CDR3: CASSLGGSGRGYNEQFF
V: TRBV5-6
length: 17
D: TRBD2
size: -
J: TRBJ2-1

DNA: TGCGCCAGCAGCCCGTTAGCGGGAGGGCCGGGCGGGGAGCTGTTTTTT
CDR3: CASSPLAGGPGGELFF
V: TRBV5-1
length: 16
D: TRBD2
size: -
J: TRBJ2-2

DNA: TGTGCCAGCAGTTACTGGACGGGGGGCACTGAAGCTTTCTTT
CDR3: CASSYWTGGTEAFF
V: TRBV6-6
length: 14
D: -
size: -
J: TRBJ1-1

DNA: TGTGCCAGCAGTGACCCAGAACAGCCCCAGCATTTT
CDR3: CASSDPEQPQHF
V: TRBV2
length: 12
D: -
size: -
J: TRBJ1-5

DNA: TGCGCCAGCAGCTTGGGGGTAGGGGCCGGCAATTCACCCCTCCACTTT
CDR3: CASSLGVGAGNSPLHF
V: TRBV5-1
length: 16
D: -
size: -
J: TRBJ1-6

DNA: TGCAGCGTCGCTGTAGGGGTCAACTATGGCTACACCTTC
CDR3: CSVAVGVNYGYTF
V: TRBV29-1
length: 13
D: -
size: -
J: TRBJ1-2

DNA: TGCGCCAGCAGCTTGGAGGGCATGAGAGGGCCTATTCAGTACTTC
CDR3: CASSLEGMRGPIQYF
V: TRBV5-1
length: 15
D: -
size: -
J: TRBJ2-4

DNA: TGTGCCAGCAGCAGTCCGGGCCCTAGGGAGACCCAGTACTTC
CDR3: CASSSPGPRETQYF
V: TRBV5-4
length: 14
D: -
size: -
J: TRBJ2-5

DNA: TGTGCCTGGAATGTCGGGGCAACGGAGACCCAGTACTTC
CDR3: CAWNVGATETQYF
V: TRBV30
length: 13
D: -
size: once
J: TRBJ2-5

DNA: TGTGCCAGCAGCCAACAAAGCTACACTGAAGCTTTCTTT
CDR3: CASSQQSYTEAFF
V: TRBV28
length: 13
D: -
size: -
J: TRBJ1-1

DNA: TGTGCCACCAGCAGAGCCCGGGACAGGGGCTTAGAGGGCTACACCTTC
CDR3: CATSRARDRGLEGYTF
V: TRBV15
length: 16
D: TRBD1
size: -
J: TRBJ1-2

DNA: TGCGCCAGCAGCTTGGAGGGTAGGTACACTGAAGCTTTCTTT
CDR3: CASSLEGRYTEAFF
V: TRBV5-1
length: 14
D: -
size: -
J: TRBJ1-1

DNA: TGCGCCAGCAGCTTGTCCCTGCGGCATCCAGATACGCAGTATTTT
CDR3: CASSLSLRHPDTQYF
V: TRBV5-1
length: 15
D: -
size: -
J: TRBJ2-3

DNA: TGTGCCAGTAGTATAGAACTAGTTCTCGGCGAGCAGTACTTC
CDR3: CASSIELVLGEQYF
V: TRBV19
length: 14
D: -
size: -
J: TRBJ2-7

DNA: TGTGCCAGCTCACGCTACAGGGTAGAAGAGACCCAGTACTTC
CDR3: CASSRYRVEETQYF
V: TRBV18
length: 14
D: -
size: -
J: TRBJ2-5

DNA: TGTGCCACTTCCCGGGACTGGAGCTCCTACGAGCAGTACTTC
CDR3: CATSRDWSSYEQYF
V: TRBV6-1
length: 14
D: -
size: -
J: TRBJ2-7